The 24 T cell receptor beta chains below all came from one sample that was sequenced in a study of blood T cell repertoires in COVID-19. Sequencing was performed with immunoSEQ multiplex PCR; in TCRdb, only in-frame clones are kept and a portion is missing. In the table there are 300,000 to 400,000 clones, 75% to 90% of which are singletons. Sequenced input: PBMCs or T cells enriched from blood (not recorded which). These TCRs come from a woman in her twenties or thirties who had been exposed to COVID-19.

The chain employs TRBV28 and TRBJ1-1; possible D gene TRBD1, 5 bases. In germline, CDR1 is MDHEN, CDR2 SYDVKM. Trimming took off 3 bases at V and 11 bases at J, with 22 bases between the two ends. The length of the CDR3 is 15 residues. The CDR3: CASSLSSGTAGEAFF. In DNA form, the CDR3 reads TGTGCCAGCAGTTTGTCTTCAGGGACTGCTGGCGAGGCTTTCTTT.

The chain carries TRBV27 and TRBJ2-6; D is perhaps TRBD1 (6 bases). V lost 10 bases and J 3 bases, leaving 16 bases between the germline ends. In germline, CDR1 is MNHEY, CDR2 SMNVEV (reference sequence). CDR3 size: 15 residues. The CDR3: CATGARVRGANVLTF. The CDR3 DNA is TGTGCCACAGGGGCGAGGGTGCGTGGGGCCAACGTCCTGACTTTC. The full variable domain, with the rest looked up from reference TRBV27 and TRBJ2-6, is EAQVTQNPRYLITVTGKKLTVTCSQNMNHEYMSWYRQDPGLGLRQIYYSMNVEVTDKGDVPEGYKVSRKEKRNFPLILESPSPNQTSLYFCATGARVRGANVLTFGAGSRLTVL.

The chain employs TRBV30 and TRBJ2-7; D gene unclear. The V gene's germline CDR1 is GTSNPN and CDR2 SVGIG (reference sequence). This CDR3 is 12 amino acids long. Trimming left V 4 bases short and J 1 base short, with 8 bases between. CDR3 region: CAWNGGSYEQYF. The CDR3 bases are TGTGCCTGGAATGGCGGTTCCTACGAGCAGTACTTC.

The chain has TRBV19 and TRBJ2-1; tentative D call: TRBD2 (5 bases). Germline loops: CDR1 LNHDA, CDR2 SQIVND (reference sequence). The V end lost 4 bases, the J end lost 10 bases, and 14 bases lay between the germline ends. The CDR3 consists of 13 residues. As DNA, the CDR3 is TGTGCCAGTAGTAGCAATCGATTAGCGGAGCAGTTCTTC. Its translation: CASSSNRLAEQFF.

The genes are TRBV18 and TRBJ1-2; 9 bases align to TRBD1. V trimming: 4 bases; J trimming: 6 bases; junction bases outside the gene matches: 3. Germline CDR1 reads KGHSH; CDR2 reads LQKENI. This CDR3 comprises 13 residues. The CDR3 protein is CASSQRQGDGYTF. The CDR3 DNA reads as TGTGCCAGCTCACAGCGACAGGGGGATGGCTACACCTTC.

The gene calls are TRBV28 and TRBJ1-6; 7 nucleotides align to TRBD1. Trimming took 3 bases from V and 5 from J; bases not matched to a gene: 13. In germline, CDR1 is MDHEN, CDR2 SYDVKM. The CDR3 is made up of 18 amino acids. The CDR3 DNA is TGTGCCAGCAGTTTTCGGTCAGGGGGAAACGGTAATAATTCACCCCTCCACTTT. Translation: CASSFRSGGNGNNSPLHF.

J is TRBJ2-1 and V is TRBV12-3 or TRBV12-4; TRBD1 matches 10 bases. CDR3 length equals 12 residues. Trimming cost V 5 bases and J 15 bases; bases outside gene matches: 7. CDR3 protein: CASSPWTGGGFF. In nucleotides, the CDR3 is TGTGCCAGCAGTCCCTGGACAGGGGGGGGGTTCTTC.

This clone has more than one count but fewer than ten. This chain joins TRBV5-5 and TRBJ1-1; possibly TRBD1 for D (5 bases). Germline V gene lookup returns CDR1 SGHKS and CDR2 YYEKEE (reference sequence). The V gene lost 0 bases and the J gene lost 11 bases, with 11 bases spanning the gap. The CDR3 is 12 residues long. The CDR3 sequence is CASSLAPPGAFF. The CDR3 DNA sequence: TGTGCCAGCAGCTTGGCCCCTCCAGGGGCTTTCTTT.

This sequence joins TRBV5-6 and TRBJ1-1; D is unresolved. This CDR3 has 11 residues. CDR1 is SGHDT, CDR2 YYEEEE, per germline. The V and J ends lost 4 bases and 4 bases respectively, with 5 bases between them. Here the CDR3 DNA reads TGTGCCAGCAGCCGGTCCACTGAAGCTTTCTTT. Translating gives CASSRSTEAFF.

This clone was recorded only once. CDR3 bases: TGTGGTTCAATGGCTAGCGGGAATCTCCTAGCCAAAAACATTCAGTACTTC. It is translated as CGSMASGNLLAKNIQYF. The chain joins TRBV28 to TRBJ2-4; TRBD2 aligns across 9 bases. CDR1 and CDR2 (germline): MDHEN, SYDVKM. The CDR3 runs to 17 residues.

The CDR3 spells CASSRGMGARYNSPLHF. The CDR3 DNA follows: TGTGCCAGCAGCCGTGGAATGGGGGCTCGCTATAATTCACCCCTCCACTTT. The rearrangement joins TRBV3-1 (or the pseudogene TRBV3-2) to TRBJ1-6, with a tentative D call TRBD1 (6 bases). Germline V lookup: CDR1 LGHDT, CDR2 YNNKEL (reference sequence). This CDR3 comprises 17 residues. With 4 bases removed from V and 3 bases from J, the gap between germline ends came to 16 bases.

This sequence joins TRBV29-1 and TRBJ2-5; D not certain. The CDR3 runs to 12 residues. Germline V gene sequence: CDR1 SQVTM, CDR2 ANQGSEA. The ends were cut back, 4 bases at V and 4 bases at J, with 10 bases in the middle. The DNA of the CDR3 is TGCAGCGTTGTACCGACGGGAGAGACCCAGTACTTC. Translated, it gives CSVVPTGETQYF.

The chain combines TRBV6-5 with TRBJ2-2, with TRBD2 matching over 9 bases. CDR1 and CDR2 (germline): MNHEY, SVGAGI. The ends lost 7 bases at V and 4 bases at J; junction bases unmatched: 4. The CDR3 covers 14 residues. DNA of the CDR3: TGTGCCAGCAAGGGACTAGCTGGCACCGGGGAGCTGTTTTTT. Translated: CASKGLAGTGELFF.

CDR3 residues: CASSFQGAYNSPLHF. Written as DNA, the CDR3 is TGTGCCAGCAGTTTTCAGGGGGCCTATAATTCACCCCTCCACTTT. V and J are TRBV28 and TRBJ1-6; 7 nucleotides match TRBD1. The CDR3 is 15 residues long. V shed 3 bases, J shed 2 bases, and the junction held 1 base outside the gene matches. The germline CDR1 and CDR2 sequences are MDHEN and SYDVKM.

V gene TRBV10-2 combines with J gene TRBJ2-7; 9 nucleotides line up with TRBD2. The J segment lost 1 base and the V segment lost 0 bases, leaving 10 bases of the junction unmatched. The V gene's germline CDR1 is WSHSY and CDR2 SAAADI. The CDR3 has 18 residues. The CDR3 here is CASSESLAGTSGSYEQYF. CDR3 nucleotide sequence: TGCGCCAGCAGTGAGTCGCTAGCGGGAACGTCGGGGTCCTACGAGCAGTACTTC.

V is TRBV10-2 and J is TRBJ2-5; TRBD2 is a possible D gene (5 bases). The ends were cut back, 0 bases at V and 1 base at J, with 9 bases in the middle. CDR1 WSHSY and CDR2 SAAADI come from the germline V gene. This CDR3 is built from 15 residues. The CDR3 region is CASSESFEGQETQYF. The CDR3 bases are TGCGCCAGCAGTGAGTCCTTTGAGGGCCAAGAGACCCAGTACTTC.

The J gene is TRBJ1-2, the V gene TRBV18; TRBD1 aligns across 7 bases. Germline V gene data show CDR1 as KGHSH and CDR2 as LQKENI. V was pared by 0 bases and J by 6 bases, with 4 bases of the junction left unmatched. This CDR3 region has 14 residues. CDR3 coding DNA: TGTGCCAGCTCACCACCGGACAGGAGTAATGGCTACACCTTC. Translating it yields CASSPPDRSNGYTF.

The V call is TRBV29-1, the J call TRBJ2-3, with 12 bases identical to TRBD1. Germline lookup yields CDR1 SQVTM and CDR2 ANQGSEA. This CDR3 region has 14 residues. Unmatched junction bases numbered 3, after V lost 6 bases and J lost 2 bases. The CDR3 nucleotides read TGCAGCGTGGGGACAGGGGGCTACACAGATACGCAGTATTTT. It encodes CSVGTGGYTDTQYF.

This clone was seen a few times. V is TRBV2 and J is TRBJ2-3; 12 bases agree with TRBD2. Unmatched junction bases numbered 2, after V lost 2 bases and J lost 5 bases. This CDR3 comprises 15 residues. Germline-derived CDR1 and CDR2 are SNHLY and FYNNEI. CDR3 bases: TGTGCCAGCAGTGAACCGGGACTAGCGGGAGATACGCAGTATTTT. Translated: CASSEPGLAGDTQYF.

This chain uses TRBV28 with TRBJ1-2; D is perhaps TRBD1 (6 bases). Trimming took off 7 bases at V and 0 bases at J, with 27 bases between the two ends. Per the germline V gene, CDR1 is MDHEN and CDR2 is SYDVKM. This CDR3 has 19 residues. The CDR3 coding sequence is TGTGCCAGCAACCCAATGATCTTACGGGCAGGGGAAGCTAACTATGGCTACACCTTC. Encoded protein: CASNPMILRAGEANYGYTF.

This clone was detected once. This chain joins TRBV9 and TRBJ2-7, with 9 bases that match TRBD2. V was pared by 6 bases and J by 3 bases, with 7 bases of the junction left unmatched. Looked up from germline, CDR1 is SGDLS and CDR2 is YYNGEE. CDR3 length: 14 residues. The CDR3 spells CASNVGSGSYEQYF. CDR3 sequence (DNA): TGTGCCAGCAACGTCGGTAGCGGGAGCTACGAGCAGTACTTC.

The chain couples TRBV7-9 to TRBJ2-2; the match to TRBD1 covers 7 bases. CDR3 size: 15 residues. V shed 1 base and J 6 bases; nucleotides not matched to a gene: 5. The germline V gene has CDR1 SEHNR and CDR2 FQNEAQ (reference sequence). The CDR3 DNA reads as TGTGCCAGCAGCTTAGATACCCAGGGGGCCGGGGAGCTGTTTTTT. As protein: CASSLDTQGAGELFF.

CDR3 sequence (DNA): TGTGCCAGCAGCCCGTACGGGACACCTAATGAAAAACTGTTTTTT. Translated, it gives CASSPYGTPNEKLFF. The chain couples TRBV7-8 to TRBJ1-4, with a possible D match to TRBD1 (6 bases). Per the germline V gene, CDR1 is SGHVS and CDR2 is FQNEAQ. This CDR3 is built from 15 residues. Trimming cost V 5 bases and J 3 bases, with 13 bases left between them.

This clone showed up just a few times. The V call is TRBV7-3, the J call TRBJ1-2, with D perhaps TRBD1 (5 bases). Trimming cost V 5 bases and J 3 bases, with 13 bases left between them. The CDR3 totals 14 residues. Germline V gene lookup returns CDR1 SGHTA and CDR2 FQGTGA. The DNA of the CDR3 is TGTGCCAGCAGCCCCCACCAGGGATACTATGGCTACACCTTC. It codes for CASSPHQGYYGYTF.